The subject of this entry is one T cell receptor (beta chain). The data derive from a study of blood T cell repertoires in COVID-19. As for the study in general: Specimens from acute and convalescent COVID-19 originated in the United States, Italy and Spain. T cells, B-cell-depleted T cells, or PBMCs supplied cDNA or gDNA.

Authors' processing steps: Reference gene primer amplification yielded estimated nucleated cell counts. The protocol was immunoSEQ multiplex PCR, while the TCRdb copy is restricted to in-frame clones and leaves out a portion. The V and J calls and the clone size are those of that table, but D and trimming were determined from the DNA. The sample has about 93,000 clones; 85% to 90% are singletons. CDR3 size: 14 residues. In germline, CDR1 is MGHRA, CDR2 YSYEKL. The V and J ends lost 8 bases and 3 bases, in that order; junction bases with no gene match: 8. Sequenced sample: peripheral blood. The chain combines TRBV4-1 with TRBJ2-5; 8 nucleotides agree with TRBD1. This clonotype was sampled from a human donor with active COVID-19. The donor label of this sample is uncertain. The CDR3 sequence: CASLGGQEKETQYF. CDR3 nucleotide sequence: TGCGCCAGCCTCGGGGGACAGGAGAAAGAGACCCAGTACTTC.